Presented here are 24 T cell receptor beta chains from one specimen sequenced in a study of neurological immune-mediated disorders. TCRdb re-derived calls from the 5' RACE reads in MiXCR, one entry per CDR3 protein. This table holds some 60,000 distinct CDR3 sequences, 9.5% to 12% found once. Time point described: longitudinal time-point 1 (baseline). Sequencing input: PBMCs. The receptor set was obtained from a male donor with HTLV-1-associated myelopathy (HAM/TSP).

This clonotype was picked up many times. V and J are TRBV28 and TRBJ2-7, with TRBD2 as a possible D gene (5 bases). V was clipped by 4 bases and J by 4 bases, with 14 bases between them. CDR1 is MDHEN and CDR2 is SYDVKM in the germline V gene. CDR3 size: 14 residues. The CDR3 DNA sequence: TGTGCCAGCAGTTCACGGGGTGTGGGGTACGAGCAGTACTTC. Translation gives CASSSRGVGYEQYF.

Concerning this clonotype: A much more abundant neighbour one base away suggests this may be a read error. The chain recombines TRBV3-1 with TRBJ1-4; D gene uncertain. CDR1 and CDR2 (germline): LGHDT, YNNKEL (reference sequence). The germline V and J ends were trimmed by 0 bases and 0 bases, with 8 bases remaining between them. The CDR3 has 16 residues. CDR3 in amino acids: CASSQDPGTTNEKLFF. The CDR3, as DNA: TGTGCCAGCAGCCAAGACCCTGGTACAACTAATGAAAAACTGTTTTTT.

The CDR3 protein is CTSTNTEAFF. The CDR3, as DNA: TGTACCAGCACAAACACTGAAGCTTTCTTT. This chain connects TRBV8-2 to TRBJ1-1. TRBV8-2 is a documented pseudogene. This CDR3 comprises 10 residues.

This clonotype was detected ten times or more. The chain couples TRBV12-3 or TRBV12-4 to TRBJ2-3; no clear D gene. The CDR3 has 12 residues. With 7 bases removed from V and 3 bases from J, the gap between germline ends came to 8 bases. The CDR3 here is CASTDGTDTQYF. The CDR3 DNA follows: TGTGCCAGCACGGACGGAACAGATACGCAGTATTTT.

CDR3 sequence (DNA): TGTGCCAGCAGTTTCAACAGCGTCAACAAGCCCCAGCATTTT. It codes for CASSFNSVNKPQHF. The V gene is TRBV12-3 or TRBV12-4, the J gene TRBJ1-5; D is undetermined. Between the trimmed V and J ends, which lost 3 bases and 8 bases, there was a span of 14 bases. The CDR3 runs 14 residues.

In its sample, this clonotype was seen many times. The chain carries TRBV7-2 and TRBJ2-1, with 8 bases that match TRBD2. V was pared by 6 bases and J by 6 bases, with 10 bases of the junction left unmatched. From germline, CDR1 is SGHTA and CDR2 FQGNSA. The CDR3 is made up of 15 amino acids. CDR3 nucleotide sequence: TGTGCCAGCAGACCGGGGGGGGTAGCGTCCAATGAGCAGTTCTTC. Translation gives CASRPGGVASNEQFF.

This clonotype was observed many times. The chain employs TRBV7-2 and TRBJ1-3; D might be TRBD1 (5 bases). The CDR3 sequence is 14 residues long. Trimming removed 4 bases from V and 1 base from J, with 8 bases in between. The V gene's germline CDR1 is SGHTA and CDR2 FQGNSA. As DNA, the CDR3 is TGTGCCAGCAGCTCTCAGGGATCTGGAAACACCATATATTTT. Residues: CASSSQGSGNTIYF.

This clonotype was observed many times. The J gene is TRBJ2-5, the V gene TRBV5-1; TRBD1 agrees at 9 bases. Trimming cost V 3 bases and J 5 bases; bases outside gene matches: 5. CDR3 length: 14 residues. Germline values: CDR1 SGHRS, CDR2 YFSETQ. The CDR3 reads CASSSGTGSETQYF. The CDR3 nucleotides read TGCGCCAGCAGCTCTGGGACAGGGAGCGAGACCCAGTACTTC.

This clonotype has at least ten counts. The rearrangement uses TRBV7-9 and TRBJ1-1; D is ambiguous. Trimming pared 5 bases from V and 1 base from J, leaving 17 bases between. Germline V gene lookup returns CDR1 SEHNR and CDR2 FQNEAQ (reference sequence). CDR3 length equals 16 residues. The DNA of the CDR3 is TGTGCCAGCAGCCGCCCCGGTGCGGTCGGGAACACTGAAGCTTTCTTT. Protein product: CASSRPGAVGNTEAFF.

This clonotype was counted many times. The chain has TRBV18 and TRBJ1-1, with D perhaps TRBD1 (6 bases). Germline V lookup: CDR1 KGHSH, CDR2 LQKENI. V gave up 2 bases and J gave up 6 bases, with 16 bases separating them. The CDR3 runs to 15 residues. CDR3 nucleotides: TGTGCCAGCTCACCAAAGTCAACAGGGTCGCCTGAAGCTTTCTTT. As protein: CASSPKSTGSPEAFF. Drawing the rest from reference TRBV18 and TRBJ1-1, the complete variable domain is NAGVMQNPRHLVRRRGQEARLRCSPMKGHSHVYWYRQLPEEGLKFMVYLQKENIIDESGMPKERFSAEFPKEGPSILRIQQVVRGDSAAYFCASSPKSTGSPEAFFGQGTRLTVV.

This clonotype came up many times. V and J are TRBV6-2 or TRBV6-3 and TRBJ2-6, with no clear D. V was shortened by 0 bases and J by 0 bases, with 3 bases between the two germline ends. The CDR3 totals 15 residues. Germline CDR1 is MNHEY and CDR2 is SVGEGT. The CDR3 spells CASSYSNSGANVLTF. The CDR3 DNA reads as TGTGCCAGCAGTTACTCGAACTCTGGGGCCAACGTCCTGACTTTC.

Many counts were recorded for this clonotype. The chain uses TRBV7-2 and TRBJ1-2; no clear D gene. CDR3 length equals 12 residues. Germline V gene lookup returns CDR1 SGHTA and CDR2 FQGNSA. V dropped 5 bases and J dropped 2 bases, with 6 bases sitting between them. CDR3 amino acids: CASSPPNYGYTF. Here the CDR3 DNA reads TGTGCCAGCAGCCCACCAAACTATGGCTACACCTTC.

The table lists this clonotype with many counts. V is TRBV9 and J is TRBJ2-5; no clear D. The V gene lost 3 bases and the J gene lost 2 bases, with 17 bases spanning the gap. Germline lookup yields CDR1 SGDLS and CDR2 YYNGEE. CDR3 length: 16 residues. The CDR3 DNA reads TGTGCCAGCAGCGCCGAAGGGATCTGGGCACAAGAGACCCAGTACTTC. It encodes CASSAEGIWAQETQYF.

This clonotype was counted at least ten times. This CDR3 is CASSLVGVDSPLHF. CDR3 DNA: TGCGCCAGCAGCTTGGTGGGGGTAGATTCACCCCTCCACTTT. The V call is TRBV5-1, the J call TRBJ1-6, with TRBD1 as a possible D gene (5 bases). V lost 0 bases, J lost 8 bases, and 9 bases lay in between. Germline loops: CDR1 SGHRS, CDR2 YFSETQ. The CDR3 length is 14 residues.

This clonotype came up many times. The V call is TRBV3-1, the J call TRBJ1-1, with D unresolved. The CDR3 contains 14 residues. From germline, CDR1 is LGHDT and CDR2 YNNKEL (reference sequence). The germline V and J ends were trimmed by 3 bases and 0 bases, with 8 bases remaining between them. The DNA for the CDR3 is TGTGCCAGCAGCCAGCTAAGGGTGAACACTGAAGCTTTCTTT. Its protein is CASSQLRVNTEAFF. Together with reference TRBV3-1 and TRBJ1-1, the CDR3 gives the full variable domain: DTAVSQTPKYLVTQMGNDKSIKCEQNLGHDTMYWYKQDSKKFLKIMFSYNNKELIINETVPNRFSPKSPDKAHLNLHINSLELGDSAVYFCASSQLRVNTEAFFGQGTRLTVV.

This clonotype was recorded many times. The CDR3 sequence: CASSLVGQGARSGNTIYF. The CDR3, as DNA: TGTGCCAGCAGCTTAGTCGGGCAGGGGGCCCGCTCTGGAAACACCATATATTTT. V usage is TRBV7-6 and J usage is TRBJ1-3, with TRBD1 matching 8 bases. Per the germline V gene, CDR1 is SGHVS and CDR2 is FNYEAQ. The CDR3 sequence is 18 residues long. J gave up 0 bases and V 1 base, and 8 bases lay outside the gene matches.

This clonotype came up many times. J is TRBJ2-2 and V is TRBV7-9; 9 nucleotides match TRBD1. V was pared by 7 bases and J by 6 bases, with 9 bases of the junction left unmatched. Germline assignment: CDR1 SEHNR and CDR2 FQNEAQ (reference sequence). CDR3 length: 15 residues. The CDR3 nucleotides read TGTGCCAGCACCCCGGACAGGGGAAGTCCCGGGGAGCTGTTTTTT. Protein: CASTPDRGSPGELFF.

This clonotype has a count of ten or more. The chain is built from TRBV20-1 and TRBJ1-5; 10 positions match TRBD1. Per the germline V gene, CDR1 is DFQATT and CDR2 is SNEGSKA (reference sequence). Unmatched junction bases numbered 9, after V lost 5 bases and J lost 2 bases. This CDR3 contains 16 residues. The CDR3 loop is CSAEYSGTGGNQPQHF. As DNA, the CDR3 is TGCAGTGCTGAATACTCCGGGACAGGGGGCAATCAGCCCCAGCATTTT.

As for this clonotype: It may be a read error: a sequence one base away is much more abundant. The genes are TRBV7-8 and TRBJ1-5, with 10 bases fitting TRBD1. Germline-derived CDR1 and CDR2 are SGHVS and FQNEAQ. This CDR3 is built from 16 residues. CDR3 nucleotides: TGTGCCAACAGCTTCCGGGACAGGGGAGGGAATCAGCCCCAGCATTTT. This codes for CANSFRDRGGNQPQHF.

The rearrangement joins TRBV7-2 to TRBJ2-5; D might be TRBD2 (8 bases). CDR1 and CDR2 (germline): SGHTA, FQGNSA. This CDR3 comprises 12 residues. In nucleotides, the CDR3 is TGTGTCAGTAGCGGGACAGAAGAGACCCAGTACTTC. Translating gives CVSSGTEETQYF.

Regarding this clonotype: Since a much larger clone is just one base distant, this may be a read error. The chain carries TRBV7-8 and TRBJ2-2; maybe TRBD1 (7 bases). Germline loops: CDR1 SGHVS, CDR2 FQNEAQ. This CDR3 has 13 amino acids. The CDR3 region is CASTQGGTGEPFF. DNA for the CDR3: TGTGCCAGCACCCAGGGGGGAACCGGGGAGCCGTTTTTT.

Of note for this clonotype: This may arise from a read error, as a much more abundant clone is one base away. The genes are TRBV7-9 and TRBJ1-5; D is uncertain. CDR1 and CDR2 from the germline V gene are SEHNR and FQNEAQ (reference sequence). The CDR3 has 14 amino acids. CDR3 protein: CASSSRPGVQPQNF. CDR3 DNA sequence: TGTGCCAGCAGCTCCCGACCTGGGGTTCAGCCCCAGAATTTT. Supplemented by reference TRBV7-9 and TRBJ1-5, the full variable domain reads DTGVSQNPRHKITKRGQNVTFRCDPISEHNRLYWYRQTLGQGPEFLTYFQNEAQLEKSRLLSDRFSAERPKGSFSTLEIQRTEQGDSAMYLCASSSRPGVQPQNFGDGTRLSIL.

In its sample, this clonotype was seen many times. The genes are TRBV27 and TRBJ1-5, with D unclear. Germline CDR1 reads MNHEY; CDR2 reads SMNVEV (reference sequence). This CDR3 contains 13 residues. V lost 1 base and J 4 bases, leaving 5 bases between the germline ends. The CDR3 nucleotides are TGTGCCAGCAGTTTATGGGGTAATCAGCCCCAGCATTTT. It yields the protein CASSLWGNQPQHF.

This chain uses TRBV4-2 with TRBJ1-5; D is ambiguous. Germline lookup yields CDR1 LGHNA and CDR2 YNFKEQ. V dropped 8 bases and J dropped 0 bases, with 14 bases sitting between them. The CDR3 runs to 15 residues. CDR3 amino acids: CASQVAENSNQPQHF. CDR3 DNA sequence: TGTGCCAGCCAGGTGGCTGAGAATAGCAATCAGCCCCAGCATTTT.